Listed below are T cell receptor beta chains from one sample, sequenced in a study of blood T cell repertoires in COVID-19. Generated by immunoSEQ multiplex PCR, the TCRdb table keeps only in-frame clones and is missing some. The sample includes roughly 300,000 clones, just over 90% seen only once; the top ten take about 2.2%. Material for sequencing was peripheral blood. These receptors all stem from a woman in her twenties or thirties with COVID-19, enrolled during active disease. Each CDR3 is given with its conserved first and last residue. The D gene is left open where the match is weak. Clone size is given for some rows only: seen once, a few or many times, or a class if the clone is expanded.

TRBJ2-7	TRBV7-8	-	-	CASSLVGTPDYEQYF	TGTGCCAGCAGCTTAGTTGGGACACCTGACTACGAGCAGTACTTC
TRBJ1-2	TRBV18	-	-	CASSPETGRGYGYTF	TGTGCCAGCTCACCAGAGACTGGCAGGGGCTATGGCTACACCTTC
TRBJ1-2	TRBV10-3	-	-	CAISERSNMYGYTF	TGTGCCATCAGTGAACGTTCTAATATGTATGGCTACACCTTC
TRBJ2-7	TRBV20-1	TRBD2	-	CSASLAGVPYEQYF	TGCAGTGCTAGTTTGGCGGGAGTACCCTACGAGCAGTACTTC
TRBJ1-1	TRBV11-2	-	once	CASSPEGARTEAFF	TGTGCCAGCAGCCCCGAAGGGGCGCGGACTGAAGCTTTCTTT
TRBJ1-3	TRBV6-5	-	-	CASTLVPPGNTIYF	TGTGCCAGCACGCTAGTACCCCCTGGGAACACCATATATTTT
TRBJ1-1	TRBV27	-	-	CASSPATGTPNTEAFF	TGTGCCAGCAGTCCAGCGACCGGGACACCGAACACTGAAGCTTTCTTT
TRBJ2-1	TRBV5-5	-	-	CASSLYARNEQFF	TGTGCCAGCAGCTTGTATGCGCGGAATGAGCAGTTCTTC
TRBJ2-7	TRBV5-1	-	-	CASSLEQGAYEQYF	TGCGCCAGCAGCTTGGAGCAGGGTGCCTACGAGCAGTACTTC
TRBJ1-2	TRBV6-1	TRBD1	once	CASSGGGTGGDYGYTF	TGTGCCAGCAGTGGGGGCGGGACAGGGGGCGATTACGGCTACACCTTC
TRBJ2-2	TRBV29-1	TRBD2	-	CSVVLAGAGELFF	TGCAGCGTTGTATTAGCGGGAGCCGGGGAGCTGTTTTTT
TRBJ2-7	TRBV3-1/TRBV3-2	-	-	CASSPLGGAGQYF	TGTGCCAGCAGCCCCCTTGGAGGGGCGGGGCAGTACTTC
TRBJ1-5	TRBV19	-	-	CASSNRQGNQPQHF	TGTGCCAGTAGTAACAGACAGGGCAATCAGCCCCAGCATTTT
TRBJ1-6	TRBV5-1	-	-	CASSKGEIDSPLHF	TGCGCCAGCAGTAAAGGGGAAATTGATTCACCCCTCCACTTT
TRBJ1-2	TRBV6-5	-	-	CASTNRDGYTF	TGTGCCAGCACAAACAGGGATGGCTACACCTTC
TRBJ1-4	TRBV15	TRBD1	-	CATSREGQGHEKLFF	TGTGCCACCAGCAGAGAGGGACAGGGGCATGAAAAACTGTTTTTT
TRBJ1-4	TRBV28	-	-	CASSLLGDEKLFF	TGTGCCAGCAGTTTATTGGGAGACGAAAAACTGTTTTTT
TRBJ2-1	TRBV7-3	TRBD2	-	CASSSGTSGTYNEQFF	TGTGCCAGCAGCTCTGGGACTAGCGGGACCTACAATGAGCAGTTCTTC
TRBJ2-7	TRBV3-1/TRBV3-2	-	-	CASSQDKAGNSYEQYF	TGTGCCAGCAGCCAAGATAAAGCCGGGAACTCCTACGAGCAGTACTTC
TRBJ1-5	TRBV10-3	TRBD1	-	CATSPGQEIYSNQPQHF	TGTGCCACCTCTCCGGGACAGGAAATTTATAGCAATCAGCCCCAGCATTTT
TRBJ1-2	TRBV19	-	-	CASRSGDGYTF	TGTGCCAGTAGATCCGGGGATGGCTACACCTTC
TRBJ1-5	TRBV10-3	-	-	CASNFRELNQPQHF	TGTGCCTCCAACTTCAGGGAACTAAATCAGCCCCAGCATTTT
TRBJ2-2	TRBV6-5	-	-	CASTLGYSGELFF	TGTGCCAGCACACTAGGATACTCCGGGGAGCTGTTTTTT
TRBJ2-2	TRBV10-2	-	-	CASSEPGKNTGELFF	TGCGCCAGCAGTGAACCGGGGAAAAACACCGGGGAGCTGTTTTTT
TRBJ1-5	TRBV27	-	-	CASSLRANNQPQHF	TGTGCCAGCAGTTTGAGGGCTAACAATCAGCCCCAGCATTTT
TRBJ1-6	TRBV7-2	TRBD1	-	CASSSQRDRGLRTGSPLHF	TGTGCCAGCAGCTCCCAGAGGGACAGGGGGCTTCGGACGGGATCACCCCTCCACTTT
TRBJ1-1	TRBV6-5	-	-	CASSYHPGAGATEAFF	TGTGCCAGCAGTTACCACCCAGGGGCAGGGGCCACTGAAGCTTTCTTT
TRBJ1-1	TRBV28	-	-	CASSSRRREAFF	TGTGCCAGCAGTTCGCGGAGGAGGGAAGCTTTCTTT
TRBJ1-5	TRBV12-3/TRBV12-4	-	few	CASSKYREPQHF	TGTGCCAGCAGCAAATACAGGGAACCCCAGCATTTT
TRBJ1-5	TRBV19	TRBD1	-	CATRTGYQPQHF	TGTGCCACCCGGACAGGGTATCAGCCCCAGCATTTT
TRBJ2-7	TRBV5-1	TRBD1	-	CASSWTGGGYEQYF	TGCGCCAGCAGTTGGACAGGGGGCGGCTACGAGCAGTACTTC
TRBJ2-7	TRBV11-2	-	once	CASSLDPAADTYEQYF	TGTGCCAGCAGCCTAGACCCAGCGGCCGACACCTACGAGCAGTACTTC
TRBJ1-1	TRBV11-1	-	-	CASSLARSIPEAFF	TGTGCCAGCAGCTTAGCGAGGAGTATCCCTGAAGCTTTCTTT
TRBJ2-5	TRBV5-4	TRBD2	-	CASRKGTSGGTLQETQYF	TGTGCCAGCAGGAAAGGGACTAGCGGAGGTACCCTCCAAGAGACCCAGTACTTC
TRBJ1-1	TRBV19	-	-	CASSIPQGGKTEAFF	TGTGCCAGTAGTATCCCCCAGGGAGGGAAGACTGAAGCTTTCTTT